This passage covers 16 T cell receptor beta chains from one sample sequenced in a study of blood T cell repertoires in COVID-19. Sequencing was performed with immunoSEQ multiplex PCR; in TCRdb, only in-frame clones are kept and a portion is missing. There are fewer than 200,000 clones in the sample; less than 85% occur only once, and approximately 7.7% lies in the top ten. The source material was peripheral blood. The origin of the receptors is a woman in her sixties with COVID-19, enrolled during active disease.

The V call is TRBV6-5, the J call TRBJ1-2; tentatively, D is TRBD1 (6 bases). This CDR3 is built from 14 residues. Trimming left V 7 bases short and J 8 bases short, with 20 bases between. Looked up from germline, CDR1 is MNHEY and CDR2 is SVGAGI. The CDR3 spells CASIPGGPGVGYTF. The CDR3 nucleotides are TGTGCCAGCATTCCGGGGGGGCCGGGTGTGGGCTACACCTTC.

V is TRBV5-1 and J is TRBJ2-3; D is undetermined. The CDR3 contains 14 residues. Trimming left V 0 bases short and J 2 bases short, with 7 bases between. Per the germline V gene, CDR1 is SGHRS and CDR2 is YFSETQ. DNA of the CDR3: TGCGCCAGCAGCTTGGAACTGCCCACAGATACGCAGTATTTT. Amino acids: CASSLELPTDTQYF.

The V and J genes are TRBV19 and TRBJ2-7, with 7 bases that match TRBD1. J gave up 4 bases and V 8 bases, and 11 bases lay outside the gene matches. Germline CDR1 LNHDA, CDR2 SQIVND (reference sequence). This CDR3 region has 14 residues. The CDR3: CASSTPGQKYEQYF. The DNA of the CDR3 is TGTGCCAGTTCAACTCCGGGACAGAAATACGAGCAGTACTTC.

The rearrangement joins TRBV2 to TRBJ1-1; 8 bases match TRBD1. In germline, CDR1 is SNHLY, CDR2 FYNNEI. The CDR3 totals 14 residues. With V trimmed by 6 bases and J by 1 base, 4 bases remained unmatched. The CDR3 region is CASRDRGRNTEAFF. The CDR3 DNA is TGTGCCAGCAGAGACAGGGGAAGGAACACTGAAGCTTTCTTT.

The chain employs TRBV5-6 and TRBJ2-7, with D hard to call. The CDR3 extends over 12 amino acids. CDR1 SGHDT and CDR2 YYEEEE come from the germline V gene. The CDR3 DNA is TGTGCCAGCAGCTTGGCCTCCCACGAGCAGTACGTC. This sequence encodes CASSLASHEQYV.

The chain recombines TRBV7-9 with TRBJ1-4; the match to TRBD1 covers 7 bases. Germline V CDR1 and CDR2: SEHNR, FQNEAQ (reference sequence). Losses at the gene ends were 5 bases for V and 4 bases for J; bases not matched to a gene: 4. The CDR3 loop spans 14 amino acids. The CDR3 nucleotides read TGTGCCAGCAGCCAGGGACAGCGTAATGAAAAACTGTTTTTT. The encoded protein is CASSQGQRNEKLFF.

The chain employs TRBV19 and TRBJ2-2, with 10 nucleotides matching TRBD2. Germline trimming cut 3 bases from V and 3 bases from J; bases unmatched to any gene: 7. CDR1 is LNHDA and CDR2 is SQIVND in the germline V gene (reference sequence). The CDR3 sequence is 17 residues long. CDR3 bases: TGTGCCAGTAGTATTTCCCTAGCGGGAGTTCACACCGGGGAGCTGTTTTTT. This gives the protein CASSISLAGVHTGELFF.

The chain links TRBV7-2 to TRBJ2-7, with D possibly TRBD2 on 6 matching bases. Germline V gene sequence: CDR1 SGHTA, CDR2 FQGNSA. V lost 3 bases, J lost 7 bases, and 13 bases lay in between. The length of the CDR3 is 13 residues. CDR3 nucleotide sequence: TGTGCCAGCAGCTTCGTACCGGAGGGAGAGCAGTACTTC. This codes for CASSFVPEGEQYF. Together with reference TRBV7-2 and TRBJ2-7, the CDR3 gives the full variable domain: GAGVSQSPSNKVTEKGKDVELRCDPISGHTALYWYRQSLGQGLEFLIYFQGNSAPDKSGLPSDRFSAERTGGSVSTLTIQRTQQEDSAVYLCASSFVPEGEQYFGPGTRLTVT.

CDR3 protein: CASTNAGIYSPLHF. CDR3 coding DNA: TGTGCCAGCACAAACGCCGGGATCTATTCACCCCTCCACTTT. The chain recombines TRBV2 with TRBJ1-6; D ambiguous. V was shortened by 7 bases and J by 8 bases, with 15 bases between the two germline ends. The germline CDR1 and CDR2 sequences are SNHLY and FYNNEI. The CDR3 consists of 14 residues. Combining the CDR3 with reference TRBV2 and TRBJ1-6 gives the whole variable domain EPEVTQTPSHQVTQMGQEVILRCVPISNHLYFYWYRQILGQKVEFLVSFYNNEISEKSEIFDDQFSVERPDGSNFTLKIRSTKLEDSAMYFCASTNAGIYSPLHFGNGTRLTVT.

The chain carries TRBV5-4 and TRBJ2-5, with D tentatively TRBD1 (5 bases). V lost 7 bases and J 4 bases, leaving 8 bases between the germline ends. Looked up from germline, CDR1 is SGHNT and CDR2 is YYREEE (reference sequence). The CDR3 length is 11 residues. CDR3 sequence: CASVQGETQYF. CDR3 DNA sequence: TGTGCCAGCGTCCAGGGAGAGACCCAGTACTTC.

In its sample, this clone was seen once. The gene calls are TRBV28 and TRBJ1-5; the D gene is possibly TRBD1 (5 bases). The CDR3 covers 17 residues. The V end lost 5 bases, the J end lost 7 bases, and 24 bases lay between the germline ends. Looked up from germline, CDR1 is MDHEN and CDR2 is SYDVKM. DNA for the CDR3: TGTGCCAGCAGTCCCAGTACCGGCCGGGGGTCGACGCAGCCCCAGCATTTT. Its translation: CASSPSTGRGSTQPQHF.

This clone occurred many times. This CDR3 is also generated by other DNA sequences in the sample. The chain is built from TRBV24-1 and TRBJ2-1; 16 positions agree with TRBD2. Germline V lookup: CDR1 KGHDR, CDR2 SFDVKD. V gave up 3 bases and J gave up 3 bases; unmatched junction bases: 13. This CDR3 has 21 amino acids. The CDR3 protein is CATSDIAGTSGGAGGYNEQFF. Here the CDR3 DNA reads TGTGCCACCAGTGATATCGCCGGGACTAGCGGGGGGGCGGGTGGCTACAATGAGCAGTTCTTC.

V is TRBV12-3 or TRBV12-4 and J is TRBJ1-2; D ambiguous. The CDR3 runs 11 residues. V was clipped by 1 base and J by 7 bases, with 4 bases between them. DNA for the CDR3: TGTGCCAGCAGTTTAGGGCCTGGCTACACCTTC. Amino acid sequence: CASSLGPGYTF.

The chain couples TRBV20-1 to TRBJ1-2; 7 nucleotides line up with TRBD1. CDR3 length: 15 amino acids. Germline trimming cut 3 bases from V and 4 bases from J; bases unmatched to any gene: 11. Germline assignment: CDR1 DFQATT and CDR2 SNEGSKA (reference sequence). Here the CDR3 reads CSASRQGQVVYGYTF. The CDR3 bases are TGCAGTGCTAGTCGCCAAGGACAGGTAGTCTATGGCTACACCTTC.

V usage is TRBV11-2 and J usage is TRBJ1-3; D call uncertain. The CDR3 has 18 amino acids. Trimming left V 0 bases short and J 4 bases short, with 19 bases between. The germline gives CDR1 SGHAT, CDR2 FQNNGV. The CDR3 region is CASSLEFAGSAGGNTIYF. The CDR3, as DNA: TGTGCCAGCAGCTTAGAGTTTGCGGGCAGTGCCGGAGGAAACACCATATATTTT.

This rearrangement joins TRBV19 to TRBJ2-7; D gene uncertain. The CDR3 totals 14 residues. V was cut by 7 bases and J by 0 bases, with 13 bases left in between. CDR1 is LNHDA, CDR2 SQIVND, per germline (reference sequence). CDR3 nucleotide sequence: TGTGCCAGTACCGAACAGCTGAGCTCCTACGAGCAGTACTTC. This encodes CASTEQLSSYEQYF. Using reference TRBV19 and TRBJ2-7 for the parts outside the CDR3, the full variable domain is DGGITQSPKYLFRKEGQNVTLSCEQNLNHDAMYWYRQDPGQGLRLIYYSQIVNDFQKGDIAEGYSVSREKKESFPLTVTSAQKNPTAFYLCASTEQLSSYEQYFGPGTRLTVT.